The 28 T cell receptor beta chains in this list originate from one sample, sequenced in a study of monozygotic twins with inflammatory bowel disease. TCRdb re-called the 5' RACE reads and gives one entry per CDR3 protein, without DNA. This table lists approximately 380,000 distinct CDR3 sequences. The material sequenced was blood. The receptor set was obtained from a human donor with ulcerative colitis or Crohn's disease, or a healthy co-twin of an affected twin (not recorded which).

V usage is TRBV5-1 and J usage is TRBJ2-7; TCRdb picks TRBD1, but there is no DNA to check that call. Germline lookup yields CDR1 SGHRS and CDR2 YFSETQ. The CDR3 runs to 18 residues. The chain's CDR3 is CASSVGAGLSRDLDEQYF.

The J gene is TRBJ2-3, the V gene TRBV7-2; TCRdb designates TRBD1, a call that cannot be tested without DNA. The CDR3 sequence is 15 residues long. The germline gives CDR1 SGHTA, CDR2 FQGNSA. This chain's CDR3 is CASSLGPGITDTQYF. Full variable domain (missing parts from reference TRBV7-2 and TRBJ2-3): GAGVSQSPSNKVTEKGKDVELRCDPISGHTALYWYRQSLGQGLEFLIYFQGNSAPDKSGLPSDRFSAERTGGSVSTLTIQRTQQEDSAVYLCASSLGPGITDTQYFGPGTRLTVL.

The chain employs TRBV5-1 and TRBJ1-1; the D call from TCRdb, TRBD1, cannot be confirmed without DNA. Germline CDR1 reads SGHRS; CDR2 reads YFSETQ. This CDR3 spans 15 amino acids. CDR3 loop: CASSLQGQGNTEAFF.

This rearrangement joins TRBV4-3 to TRBJ2-5; there is no DNA to check the TCRdb D call of TRBD2. Germline V lookup: CDR1 LGHNA, CDR2 YSLEER. This CDR3 is 20 amino acids long. This CDR3 is CASSQVLGSDPIGQMETQYF.

The chain carries TRBV6-1 and TRBJ2-7; TCRdb's assignment of TRBD1 cannot be checked, as there is no DNA. Germline CDR1 reads MNHNS; CDR2 reads SASEGT. This CDR3 is 14 amino acids long. The CDR3 reads CASSTGGATYEQYF.

The chain employs TRBV11-2 and TRBJ2-2; absent DNA, TCRdb's TRBD1 call cannot be checked. The germline gives CDR1 SGHAT, CDR2 FQNNGV. This CDR3 spans 20 amino acids. This CDR3 is CASSLFRPSRGHLRGGELFF.

The rearrangement joins TRBV12-3 or TRBV12-4 to TRBJ2-3; TCRdb's D call of TRBD2 is untestable without DNA. The CDR3 covers 16 residues. The CDR3 region is CASSLWTSGAQGAQYF.

The rearrangement uses TRBV24-1 and TRBJ2-2; TCRdb outputs TRBD1, but without DNA this stays unchecked. CDR1 and CDR2 (germline): KGHDR, SFDVKD. The CDR3 is 15 residues long. CDR3 residues: CATSAGQGKTGELFF.

The V and J genes are TRBV20-1 and TRBJ2-2; the D call from TCRdb, TRBD2, cannot be confirmed without DNA. Germline assignment: CDR1 DFQATT and CDR2 SNEGSKA (reference sequence). The CDR3 extends over 16 amino acids. CDR3 in amino acids: CSADPGTSGGTGELFF.

This sequence joins TRBV7-9 and TRBJ2-1; checking the TCRdb D call of TRBD1 is not possible without DNA. This CDR3 is 17 amino acids long. Germline CDR1 reads SEHNR; CDR2 reads FQNEAQ (reference sequence). The CDR3 protein is CASSYTLRDSSYNEQFF.

The rearrangement links TRBV2 to TRBJ2-7; as DNA is missing, the TRBD2 call by TCRdb cannot be tested. Germline V gene sequence: CDR1 SNHLY, CDR2 FYNNEI. This CDR3 contains 16 residues. CDR3 sequence: CASSEGIAGDTYEQYF.

The chain has TRBV20-1 and TRBJ2-3; TCRdb returns TRBD2, unconfirmable since there is no DNA. Germline V gene lookup returns CDR1 DFQATT and CDR2 SNEGSKA (reference sequence). The CDR3 is 16 amino acids. CDR3 sequence reads: CSAPTLLAESTDTQYF.

The rearrangement joins TRBV7-9 to TRBJ2-7; the TRBD1 assignment by TCRdb is unverifiable without DNA. Looked up from germline, CDR1 is SEHNR and CDR2 is FQNEAQ (reference sequence). There are 14 residues in the CDR3. CDR3: CASSSKPGIGEQYF.

The V call is TRBV6-5, the J call TRBJ1-1; TCRdb lists TRBD1, though no DNA is available to test this call. The germline V gene encodes CDR1 MNHEY and CDR2 SVGAGI. The CDR3 has 16 residues. The CDR3 sequence: CASSSALLTERTEAFF.

CDR3 region: CASSKGTSGGGGSGANVLTF. This chain connects TRBV7-1 to TRBJ2-6; the D call of TRBD2 rests on TCRdb alone, since no DNA is present to check it. TRBV7-1 is an open reading frame, and its role is uncertain. This CDR3 has 20 residues.

The V call is TRBV5-1, the J call TRBJ2-7; TCRdb's assignment of TRBD1 cannot be checked, as there is no DNA. CDR1 is SGHRS and CDR2 is YFSETQ in the germline V gene. This CDR3 has 15 amino acids. The CDR3 is CASSLGDRTTYEQYF.

The chain joins TRBV29-1 to TRBJ2-5; checking the TCRdb D call of TRBD1 is not possible without DNA. This CDR3 has 14 amino acids. Per the germline V gene, CDR1 is SQVTM and CDR2 is ANQGSEA. CDR3 sequence reads: CSVPWGGAGETQYF.

The chain has TRBV5-5 and TRBJ1-5. The germline V gene has CDR1 SGHKS and CDR2 YYEKEE (reference sequence). This CDR3 region has 15 residues. CDR3 loop: CASSLAHYSNQPQHF.

The V call is TRBV11-2, the J call TRBJ2-5; TCRdb calls TRBD2, which cannot be checked without DNA. This CDR3 is built from 18 residues. Germline assignment: CDR1 SGHAT and CDR2 FQNNGV. The CDR3 spells CASSLRLAGGPFGKTQYF.

The CDR3 sequence is CASSRTAITYEQYF. The chain recombines TRBV12-3 or TRBV12-4 with TRBJ2-7; as DNA is missing, the TRBD1 call by TCRdb cannot be tested. The CDR3 runs to 14 residues.

The rearrangement links TRBV27 to TRBJ2-7. This CDR3 is 14 amino acids long. CDR1 is MNHEY, CDR2 SMNVEV, per germline (reference sequence). Here the CDR3 reads CASSLKESSYEQYF.

This sequence joins TRBV7-2 and TRBJ2-5. The CDR3 sequence is 12 residues long. CDR1 and CDR2 (germline): SGHTA, FQGNSA. CDR3 sequence: CASSYLQETQYF.

V gene TRBV7-8 combines with J gene TRBJ2-3; the D call of TRBD1 rests on TCRdb alone, since no DNA is present to check it. Germline CDR1 and CDR2: SGHVS and FQNEAQ. This CDR3 is built from 15 residues. The CDR3 is CASSLARGFADTQYF.

The V call is TRBV5-1, the J call TRBJ1-1; TCRdb calls TRBD1, which cannot be checked without DNA. CDR3 length: 15 amino acids. Per germline, CDR1 SGHRS and CDR2 YFSETQ. The CDR3 region is CASSFQGTLNTEAFF.

The J gene is TRBJ2-2, the V gene TRBV4-3; as DNA is missing, the TRBD1 call by TCRdb cannot be tested. Germline V gene data show CDR1 as LGHNA and CDR2 as YSLEER. CDR3 size: 15 residues. The CDR3 region is CASSRRDRSTGELFF.

The chain combines TRBV7-2 with TRBJ2-1; TCRdb indicates TRBD2, and absent DNA this call remains unverified. This CDR3 is 15 amino acids long. The germline gives CDR1 SGHTA, CDR2 FQGNSA. CDR3 sequence reads: CASSGTSGANNEQFF.

V gene TRBV5-1 combines with J gene TRBJ2-5; TCRdb picks TRBD1, but there is no DNA to check that call. Germline V gene sequence: CDR1 SGHRS, CDR2 YFSETQ. The CDR3 loop spans 16 amino acids. This CDR3 is CASSPGQGAWSETQYF.

The chain carries TRBV5-6 and TRBJ1-5. Germline V gene lookup returns CDR1 SGHDT and CDR2 YYEEEE. The length of the CDR3 is 17 residues. The chain's CDR3 is CASSLARLARNQRPQHF.